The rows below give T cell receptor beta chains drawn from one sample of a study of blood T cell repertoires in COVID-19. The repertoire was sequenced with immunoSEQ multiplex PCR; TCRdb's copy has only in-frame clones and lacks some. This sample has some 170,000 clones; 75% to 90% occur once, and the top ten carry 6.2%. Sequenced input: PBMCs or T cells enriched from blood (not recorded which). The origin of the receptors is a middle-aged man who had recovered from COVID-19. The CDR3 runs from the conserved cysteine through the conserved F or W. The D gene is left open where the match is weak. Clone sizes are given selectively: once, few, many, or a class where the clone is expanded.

TGTGCCAGCAGTTTAACCCACCTTGAGGCTTTCTTT,CASSLTHLEAFF,TRBV28,.,TRBJ1-1,.
TGTGCAAGTCGCTTAACCCGCCGGGAAGCTTTCTTT,CASRLTRREAFF,TRBV12-2,.,TRBJ1-1,.
TGTGCCACGTCACAGGGGATAGGAGAAAAACTGTTTTTT,CATSQGIGEKLFF,TRBV19,TRBD1,TRBJ1-4,.
TGTGCCATCAGTGAGGGAGGGAAGAGCCGGGCTTTCTTT,CAISEGGKSRAFF,TRBV10-3,.,TRBJ1-1,.
TGTGCCGGACAAAAAGCTGGTCGCGGGAGTCGCGGGGAGCTGTTTTTT,CAGQKAGRGSRGELFF,TRBV2,TRBD2,TRBJ2-2,.
TGTGCCAGCAGCCTCCCGACAGGGATGAAAACTGAAGCTTTCTTT,CASSLPTGMKTEAFF,TRBV3-1/TRBV3-2,TRBD1,TRBJ1-1,.
TGCGCCAGCAGCTTGACCGGGACAGGGGTAAATAATTCACCCCTCCACTTT,CASSLTGTGVNNSPLHF,TRBV5-1,TRBD1,TRBJ1-6,.
TGCGCCAGCAGTTCAGGGCACACTGAAGCTTTCTTT,CASSSGHTEAFF,TRBV5-1,.,TRBJ1-1,.
TGTGCCAGCAGCTTGTTGGGGGAGGGTGGGAACACTGAAGCTTTCTTT,CASSLLGEGGNTEAFF,TRBV5-6,.,TRBJ1-1,once
TGTGCCAGCAGCCTTGAGATGAACACTGAAGCTTTCTTT,CASSLEMNTEAFF,TRBV12-3/TRBV12-4,.,TRBJ1-1,once
TGCGCCAGCAGCTCCAACCCGAGCTCTGGAAACACCATATATTTT,CASSSNPSSGNTIYF,TRBV5-1,.,TRBJ1-3,once
TGTGCCTGGAGTATGGGACAGTCCAATTCACCCCTCCACTTT,CAWSMGQSNSPLHF,TRBV30,TRBD1,TRBJ1-6,.
TGCGCCAGCAGCAACAGCCACTATGGCTACACCTTC,CASSNSHYGYTF,TRBV10-1,.,TRBJ1-2,.
TGTGCCAGCGCCCTAAAGACAACTAATGAAAAACTGTTTTTT,CASALKTTNEKLFF,TRBV25-1,.,TRBJ1-4,.
TGTGCCAGCAGCCACAGTGGGGGGGATACGCAGTATTTT,CASSHSGGDTQYF,TRBV3-1/TRBV3-2,.,TRBJ2-3,.
TGTGCCAGCAGCTTTCGAGCGAAGAACACTGAAGCTTTCTTT,CASSFRAKNTEAFF,TRBV7-9,.,TRBJ1-1,.
TGTGCCAGCAGTTCCGGGGGGGGCAGGAAGGGCTACACCTTC,CASSSGGGRKGYTF,TRBV28,.,TRBJ1-2,once
TGCGCCAGCAGCCAAGGCTGGGGACAGGGGGATGAGCAGTTCTTC,CASSQGWGQGDEQFF,TRBV4-1,TRBD1,TRBJ2-1,once
TGTGCCAGCAGCCCCAGGTCCCCTGGACAGGGTAGCTCCTACAATGAGCAGTTCTTC,CASSPRSPGQGSSYNEQFF,TRBV7-9,TRBD1,TRBJ2-1,.
TGTGCCAGCAGGCAGGGTTCGGGCGAGCAGTACTTC,CASRQGSGEQYF,TRBV27,.,TRBJ2-7,few
TGTGCCAGCAGCCAACCGGGACTGGCCTACGAGCAGTACTTC,CASSQPGLAYEQYF,TRBV3-1/TRBV3-2,.,TRBJ2-7,.
TGTGCCAGCAATCCCCAGTGGGGCTACACCTTC,CASNPQWGYTF,TRBV2,.,TRBJ1-2,.
TGTGCCAGCAGGGACGGTAGCGGAGTGAGCTCCTACGAGCAGTACTTC,CASRDGSGVSSYEQYF,TRBV7-8,.,TRBJ2-7,.
TGTGCCAGTAGCTCAACAGGGGGCCTAACTAATGAAAAACTGTTTTTT,CASSSTGGLTNEKLFF,TRBV19,TRBD1,TRBJ1-4,once
TGTGCCACCAGCCCGTGGACTAGCGGGAACACCGGGGAGCTGTTTTTT,CATSPWTSGNTGELFF,TRBV15,TRBD2,TRBJ2-2,.
TGCGCCAGCAGCCAAGACGGGGTTCCTGGAAACACCATATATTTT,CASSQDGVPGNTIYF,TRBV4-1,.,TRBJ1-3,.
TGTGCCAGCAGCCCAGCGGGGGGCAATCAGCCCCAGCATTTT,CASSPAGGNQPQHF,TRBV7-9,.,TRBJ1-5,.
TGTGCCAGCAGTTTACTGTCCGGGACAGGGGGCGATGGCTACACCTTC,CASSLLSGTGGDGYTF,TRBV27,TRBD1,TRBJ1-2,few
TGTGCCAGCAGCTTAGTTGGTGGCGGGAGCTCCTACGAGCAGTACTTC,CASSLVGGGSSYEQYF,TRBV5-6,TRBD2,TRBJ2-7,.
TGTGCCTGGAGGGGACAGATCTTGCCTGGGGCCAACGTCCTGACTTTC,CAWRGQILPGANVLTF,TRBV30,TRBD1,TRBJ2-6,.
TGTGCCTGGAGGGATGGGACAGATTCACCCCTCCACTTT,CAWRDGTDSPLHF,TRBV30,TRBD1,TRBJ1-6,.
TGTGCCAGCAGGAAAACCACATTCCGGGAGCAAGAAAAACTGTTTTTT,CASRKTTFREQEKLFF,TRBV27,.,TRBJ1-4,few
TGTGCCAGCAGTCTGAGACAAGAGACCCAGTACTTC,CASSLRQETQYF,TRBV27,.,TRBJ2-5,.
TGTGCCAGCAGTGGAGCGGGAGGGCCGAACACCGGGGAGCTGTTTTTT,CASSGAGGPNTGELFF,TRBV2,TRBD2,TRBJ2-2,.
TGTGCCAGCAGTATCCGGGTCGGCTACGAGCAGTACTTC,CASSIRVGYEQYF,TRBV27,.,TRBJ2-7,.
TGTGCCAGCAGCTTACAAGAAAGGGGAACGCAGTATTTT,CASSLQERGTQYF,TRBV11-2,.,TRBJ2-3,.
TGTGCCAGCAGCTTAGGAGGGAGCGGGAGGTTCAGAGAGACCCAGTACTTC,CASSLGGSGRFRETQYF,TRBV7-2,TRBD2,TRBJ2-5,.
TGCGCCAGCAGCTTGTCGGCGGCTGGAAACACCATATATTTT,CASSLSAAGNTIYF,TRBV5-1,.,TRBJ1-3,.
TGCGCCAGCAGCTTGGTAGGGGGCCTGGGGGAGACCCAGTACTTC,CASSLVGGLGETQYF,TRBV5-1,TRBD1,TRBJ2-5,.
TGTGCCAGCAGTTTGGACAGATTCAATCAGCCCCAGCATTTT,CASSLDRFNQPQHF,TRBV27,.,TRBJ1-5,.